This T cell receptor (beta chain) derives from a study of post-analysis software for immune sequencing data (dated by TCRdb to between 2015 and 2017). Study-level background: Recorded disease courses included relapsing-remitting, secondary progressive and progressive-relapsing multiple sclerosis, with some patients lacking subtype annotation. The multiple sclerosis patient repertoires were compared with about a dozen previously published healthy control repertoires from donors aged about 6 to 26 years. A subset of samples was prepared in parallel using single-end sample barcoding, then pooled and co-amplified after Illumina adapter ligation. What the study reported, not specific to this receptor: Multiple sclerosis patients had significantly lower normalized Chao1 diversity than controls, a result that suggests substantial peripheral T-cell clonal expansion. Roughly 5 TRBV segments, including TRBV5-6, TRBV5-1 and TRBV20-1, were significantly more frequent in patients than controls. Direct clustering with F measure showed strong co-clustering of samples prepared in the same batch, prompting a batch-effect correction. The control group was slightly older than the multiple sclerosis patient group.

The library was prepared using PCR. Sequenced using an Illumina HiSeq 2500. To reduce PCR and sequencing biases, unique molecular identifiers were incorporated into the TCR beta cDNA libraries. Approximately 500,000 cDNA molecules were obtained for every 1 to 10 million input T cells, so each molecule roughly corresponded to one T cell. The patient libraries were prepared and sequenced with the same protocol used for the earlier healthy control dataset. Samples belonging to the same batch were prepared together, multiplexed and sequenced on a shared HiSeq lane. Per the authors' processing: Raw barcoded reads were processed with MIGEC, and single-read molecular identifier groups were discarded before consensus assembly and CDR3 extraction. Clonotype tables were post-analysed with VDJtools, and diversity was normalized by down-sampling all datasets to the smallest sample size. In repertoire overlap clustering, CDR3 amino acid sequences, but not nucleotide sequences, were matched to correct batch-related cross-sample contamination. Clones were called with MiXCR by TCRdb after fastp trimmed the public reads at Q25, and only in-frame beta chains were retained. Entries are consolidated by CDR3 protein sequence, retaining the most common genes and DNA. The V and J calls and clone size are TCRdb's, not the authors'. The sample yields about 820,000 distinct CDR3 sequences; about 50% were counted once. The ten largest clonotypes hold approximately 4.5% of the sample.

To demonstrate the VDJtools post-analysis software, TCR beta repertoires were profiled from the peripheral blood of over ten young patients with multiple sclerosis. The multiple sclerosis patients were children and adolescents ranging in age from about 6 to 17 years. A note on this clonotype: What antigen it recognizes has not been identified. Base qualities are not at hand, and no much larger clone is one base apart.

CDR1 and CDR2 (SEHNR, FQNEAQ) derive from the germline V gene (reference sequence). The CDR3 has 15 amino acids, counting the end cysteine and phenylalanine. CDR3 DNA only is kept here, 45 bases in frame from base 1. Deletion took 5 bases off V and 5 bases off J, with a span of 18 bases between the germline ends. Sequencing was performed on blood. The source is a girl aged 5-17 years with multiple sclerosis. The chain uses TRBV7-9 and TRBJ1-1, with no reliable assignment of the D segment. The CDR3 has the sequence CASSPRAQVGTEAFF. The DNA sequence is TGTGCCAGCAGCCCACGCGCCCAGGTGGGGACTGAAGCTTTCTTT.